This TCR beta chain stems from a study of post-analysis software for immune sequencing data. Looking at the study overall: Included courses were relapsing-remitting and secondary progressive multiple sclerosis; progressive-relapsing multiple sclerosis was also included.

Study results and limitations: Same-batch samples co-clustered strongly by F measure. When compared against controls, multiple sclerosis patients showed significantly lower normalized Chao1 diversity. Controls showed lower frequencies than patients for roughly 5 TRBV segments, and TRBV5-6, TRBV5-1 and TRBV20-1 were among these.

This clonotype appeared a few times. The antigen remains undetermined. cDNA libraries for TCR beta contained unique molecular identifiers. TCRdb redid the calling of the PCR reads with MiXCR, one entry per CDR3 protein. Altogether a few hundred thousand distinct CDR3 sequences are present, roughly 45% being singletons, with the ten largest covering around an eighth. The V segment lost 4 bases and the J segment 2 bases; nucleotides outside the gene matches: 8. Germline assignment: CDR1 SGHRS and CDR2 YFSETQ. The CDR3 totals 16 residues. The receptor was derived from a girl aged 5 to 17 with multiple sclerosis. Sequencing used blood. The chain is built from TRBV5-1 and TRBJ2-1; TRBD1 matches 8 bases. The CDR3 DNA reads TGCGCCAGCAGCCATCTGCAGGGGGCTGCCTACAATGAGCAGTTCTTC. It yields the protein CASSHLQGAAYNEQFF.